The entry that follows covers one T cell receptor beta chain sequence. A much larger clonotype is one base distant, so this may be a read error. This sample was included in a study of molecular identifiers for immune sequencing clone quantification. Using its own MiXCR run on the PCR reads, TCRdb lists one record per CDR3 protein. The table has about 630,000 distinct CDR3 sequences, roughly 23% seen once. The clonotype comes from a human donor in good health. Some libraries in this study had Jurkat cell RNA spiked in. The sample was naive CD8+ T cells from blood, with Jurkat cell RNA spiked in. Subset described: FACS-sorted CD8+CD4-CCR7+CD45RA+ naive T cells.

CDR3 sequence: CASSSGPSTAAFF. For the CDR3, the DNA is TGCGCCAGCAGCTCCGGGCCAAGCACTGCAGCTTTCTTT. V gene TRBV4-1 combines with J gene TRBJ1-1; D remains ambiguous. The length of the CDR3 is 13 residues. Germline V gives CDR1 MGHRA, CDR2 YSYEKL.